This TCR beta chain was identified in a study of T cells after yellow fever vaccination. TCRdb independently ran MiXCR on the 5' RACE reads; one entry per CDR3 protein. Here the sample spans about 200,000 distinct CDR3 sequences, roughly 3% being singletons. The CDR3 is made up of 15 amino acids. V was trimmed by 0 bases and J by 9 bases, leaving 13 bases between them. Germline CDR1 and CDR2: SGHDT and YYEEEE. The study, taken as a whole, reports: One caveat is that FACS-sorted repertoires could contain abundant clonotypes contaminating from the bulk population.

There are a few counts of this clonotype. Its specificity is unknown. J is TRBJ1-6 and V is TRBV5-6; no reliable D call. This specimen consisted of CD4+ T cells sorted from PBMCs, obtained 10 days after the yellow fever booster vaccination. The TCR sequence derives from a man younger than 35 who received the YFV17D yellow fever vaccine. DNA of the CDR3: TGTGCCAGCAGCTTGGAATCGGGCGGCGCTTCACCCCTCCACTTT. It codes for CASSLESGGASPLHF.